The 28 T cell receptor beta chains given below trace back to one sample, sequenced in a study of cytomegalovirus exposure and HLA in healthy donors. PCR amplification relied on 60 Vbeta primers (plus 13 Jbeta primers). The data were produced by immunoSEQ multiplex PCR, yet TCRdb's version contains in-frame clones alone and is incomplete. The repertoire holds 150,000 to 200,000 clones, approximately 84% seen once, with roughly 0.38% in the top ten. The specimen sequenced was PBMCs. Source of these receptors: a boy aged 2 to 9 in good health and CMV-seronegative.

The chain combines TRBV27 with TRBJ2-4, with a possible D match to TRBD1 (6 bases). Per germline, CDR1 MNHEY and CDR2 SMNVEV (reference sequence). The CDR3 is 16 amino acids. Trimming took 5 bases from V and 0 from J, leaving 14 bases between them. CDR3 residues: CASSNRGRGAKNIQYF. CDR3 DNA: TGTGCCAGCAGTAATCGGGGCAGGGGAGCCAAAAACATTCAGTACTTC.

This clone occurred once. The chain uses TRBV5-1 and TRBJ2-5; D may be TRBD2 (7 bases). Trimming removed 4 bases from V and 1 base from J, with 17 bases in between. Per the germline V gene, CDR1 is SGHRS and CDR2 is YFSETQ. This CDR3 has 16 residues. In DNA, the CDR3 is TGCGCCAGCAGCGGGGGCTCGGGGGGCTCCCAAGAGACCCAGTACTTC. It specifies CASSGGSGGSQETQYF.

There are a few counts of this clone. The chain combines TRBV28 with TRBJ1-4, with D possibly being TRBD1 (5 bases). The V end lost 11 bases, the J end lost 3 bases, and 16 bases lay between the germline ends. Germline lookup yields CDR1 MDHEN and CDR2 SYDVKM. The CDR3 runs to 14 residues. CDR3 nucleotide sequence: TGTGCCCGGGGGGTTGGAGGGGCTAATGAAAAACTGTTTTTT. This translates into CARGVGGANEKLFF.

This chain connects TRBV7-9 to TRBJ2-4, with D maybe TRBD1 (5 bases). This CDR3 region has 14 residues. Germline V lookup: CDR1 SEHNR, CDR2 FQNEAQ (reference sequence). V was cut by 7 bases and J by 3 bases, with 13 bases left in between. This chain's CDR3 is CASTGAGIKNIQYF. The CDR3 DNA sequence: TGTGCCAGCACTGGGGCAGGGATCAAAAACATTCAGTACTTC. The full variable domain, its missing parts supplied by reference TRBV7-9 and TRBJ2-4, is DTGVSQNPRHKITKRGQNVTFRCDPISEHNRLYWYRQTLGQGPEFLTYFQNEAQLEKSRLLSDRFSAERPKGSFSTLEIQRTEQGDSAMYLCASTGAGIKNIQYFGAGTRLSVL.

V usage is TRBV7-6 and J usage is TRBJ1-5, with D unresolved. Trimming took off 4 bases at V and 1 base at J, with 8 bases between the two ends. From germline, CDR1 is SGHVS and CDR2 FNYEAQ. The CDR3 is 14 residues long. CDR3 in amino acids: CASSSGLSNQPQHF. In DNA form, the CDR3 reads TGTGCCAGCAGCTCTGGACTGAGCAATCAGCCCCAGCATTTT.

V usage is TRBV18 and J usage is TRBJ2-2, with D possibly TRBD1 on 5 matching bases. Germline-derived CDR1 and CDR2 are KGHSH and LQKENI. Trimming shortened V by 6 bases and J by 5 bases, and 13 bases separated the two germline ends. This CDR3 is 14 amino acids long. The CDR3 DNA follows: TGTGCCAGCTCCCAGGGCAGCGAAACCGGGGAGCTGTTTTTT. Translating it yields CASSQGSETGELFF.

The chain joins TRBV27 to TRBJ2-6; no clear D gene. CDR1 is MNHEY and CDR2 is SMNVEV in the germline V gene (reference sequence). Deletions cut 4 bases from V and 0 bases from J, with 4 bases between. This CDR3 region has 14 residues. CDR3: CASSYGSGANVLTF. The DNA for the CDR3 is TGTGCCAGCAGTTACGGCTCTGGGGCCAACGTCCTGACTTTC.

The chain links TRBV7-2 to TRBJ2-3, with D perhaps matching TRBD2 (6 bases). This CDR3 contains 15 residues. Trimming removed 0 bases from V and 3 bases from J, with 10 bases in between. Germline CDR1 SGHTA, CDR2 FQGNSA. CDR3 sequence: CASSLAGTVTDTQYF. The DNA of the CDR3 is TGTGCCAGCAGCTTAGCAGGGACTGTTACAGATACGCAGTATTTT. Full variable domain (rest looked up from reference TRBV7-2 and TRBJ2-3): GAGVSQSPSNKVTEKGKDVELRCDPISGHTALYWYRQSLGQGLEFLIYFQGNSAPDKSGLPSDRFSAERTGGSVSTLTIQRTQQEDSAVYLCASSLAGTVTDTQYFGPGTRLTVL.

For this clone: The sample has other DNA sequences that encode this CDR3 too. The chain employs TRBV30 and TRBJ2-5; D call uncertain. The germline CDR1 and CDR2 sequences are GTSNPN and SVGIG (reference sequence). V lost 0 bases and J lost 5, with 4 bases in between. This CDR3 contains 11 residues. CDR3 sequence (DNA): TGTGCCTGGAGTGTACAGGAGACCCAGTACTTC. Encoded protein: CAWSVQETQYF.

The chain combines TRBV2 with TRBJ2-1; TRBD2 matches at 14 bases. Germline CDR1 is SNHLY and CDR2 is FYNNEI. CDR3 length: 15 amino acids. With V trimmed by 6 bases and J by 6 bases, 4 bases remained unmatched. The CDR3 sequence: CASRGLAGVGNEQFF. The CDR3 region has the DNA TGTGCCAGCAGGGGACTAGCGGGAGTCGGCAATGAGCAGTTCTTC.

The chain links TRBV2 to TRBJ2-3; unclear D gene. This CDR3 is 12 amino acids long. Per the germline V gene, CDR1 is SNHLY and CDR2 is FYNNEI. The V gene lost 8 bases and the J gene lost 4 bases, with 10 bases spanning the gap. CDR3 region: CASLLMADTQYF. CDR3 sequence (DNA): TGTGCCAGCCTACTAATGGCAGATACGCAGTATTTT.

The chain joins TRBV12-5 to TRBJ2-3, with no clear D. Germline lookup yields CDR1 LGHNT and CDR2 FRNRAP. The CDR3 length is 13 residues. Trimming took 1 base from V and 3 from J, leaving 5 bases between them. The CDR3: CASGLAQTDTQYF. CDR3 in DNA: TGTGCTAGTGGTTTGGCCCAAACAGATACGCAGTATTTT. The variable domain in full, completed from reference TRBV12-5 and TRBJ2-3, reads DARVTQTPRHKVTEMGQEVTMRCQPILGHNTVFWYRQTMMQGLELLAYFRNRAPLDDSGMPKDRFSAEMPDATLATLKIQPSEPRDSAVYFCASGLAQTDTQYFGPGTRLTVL.

The CDR3 loop reads CASSPRGSGRAPYNEQFF. DNA for the CDR3: TGTGCCAGCAGCCCCCGGGGTAGCGGGAGGGCCCCCTACAATGAGCAGTTCTTC. V and J are TRBV4-2 and TRBJ2-1; 11 nucleotides line up with TRBD2. The CDR3 has 18 residues. Germline V gene sequence: CDR1 LGHNA, CDR2 YNFKEQ. The ends lost 4 bases at V and 2 bases at J; junction bases unmatched: 10.

The gene calls are TRBV5-4 and TRBJ2-5, with 12 bases matching TRBD2. Germline assignment: CDR1 SGHNT and CDR2 YYREEE (reference sequence). V shed 6 bases, J shed 3 bases, and the junction held 9 bases outside the gene matches. The CDR3 sequence is 16 residues long. Here the CDR3 DNA reads TGTGCCAGCACCCCGGGGCCTAGCGGGGGGGAAGAGACCCAGTACTTC. Protein: CASTPGPSGGEETQYF.

V is TRBV21-1 and J is TRBJ1-1; TRBD1 is the table's D call and was not checked against the DNA. TRBV21-1 is marked as a pseudogene. The CDR3 extends over 15 amino acids. The CDR3 reads CASSTRQGGAPEAFF. The DNA of the CDR3 is TGTGCCAGCAGCACCCGACAGGGGGGTGCCCCTGAAGCTTTCTTT.

This chain joins TRBV28 and TRBJ1-4, with TRBD1 identical over 8 bases. The V gene's germline CDR1 is MDHEN and CDR2 SYDVKM. This CDR3 has 15 amino acids. Unmatched junction bases numbered 9, after V lost 6 bases and J lost 6 bases. The CDR3 nucleotides read TGTGCCAGCAGCCCGCAGGGGGCAGGCGATGAAAAACTGTTTTTT. This codes for CASSPQGAGDEKLFF.

The chain recombines TRBV25-1 with TRBJ1-2; D is perhaps TRBD1 (6 bases). The CDR3 spans 18 residues. V was trimmed by 4 bases and J by 5 bases, leaving 26 bases between them. CDR1 and CDR2 (germline): MGHDK, SYGVNS. This CDR3 is CASSGTVQRWGGRYGYTF. The CDR3 DNA reads TGTGCCAGCAGTGGGACAGTGCAGCGTTGGGGCGGTCGGTATGGCTACACCTTC.

This chain links TRBV18 with TRBJ1-1, with 11 bases identical to TRBD1. The CDR3 spans 17 residues. Germline V gene data show CDR1 as KGHSH and CDR2 as LQKENI. V lost 3 bases to trimming and J lost 4 bases; unmatched junction nucleotides: 10. CDR3 nucleotide sequence: TGTGCCAGCTCACCCGGACAGGGGGCCGGTTTGGGCACTGAAGCTTTCTTT. This encodes CASSPGQGAGLGTEAFF.

The chain recombines TRBV6-1 with TRBJ2-7, with 9 bases that match TRBD1. The CDR3 is 14 residues long. Germline V gives CDR1 MNHNS, CDR2 SASEGT. Germline trimming cut 11 bases from V and 3 bases from J; bases unmatched to any gene: 11. For the CDR3, the DNA is TGTGCCCATACTGCAGGGGACAGGGTCTACGAGCAGTACTTC. Its translation is CAHTAGDRVYEQYF.

V is TRBV10-2 and J is TRBJ2-5, with 10 bases identical to TRBD2. Germline V gene data show CDR1 as WSHSY and CDR2 as SAAADI. The J segment lost 5 bases and the V segment lost 4 bases, leaving 16 bases of the junction unmatched. The CDR3 runs 18 residues. The CDR3 coding sequence is TGCGCCAGCAGTGGACTAGCGGGCCTTGGATCAATTAATGAGACCCAGTACTTC. Residues: CASSGLAGLGSINETQYF.

The chain employs TRBV29-1 and TRBJ2-2; 12 bases match TRBD2. The CDR3 covers 19 residues. J gave up 3 bases and V 2 bases, and 13 bases lay outside the gene matches. Germline V lookup: CDR1 SQVTM, CDR2 ANQGSEA. CDR3 nucleotide sequence: TGCAGCGTTGAAAATGGGGGGGCGACTAGCGGGAGTCACACCGGGGAGCTGTTTTTT. This codes for CSVENGGATSGSHTGELFF.

This clone turned up a few times. The V call is TRBV2, the J call TRBJ2-1; 7 bases align to TRBD2. Trimming removed 3 bases from V and 2 bases from J; junction bases left unmatched: 7. The CDR3 length is 16 residues. CDR1 is SNHLY and CDR2 is FYNNEI in the germline V gene. The CDR3 is CASSESAGEAYNEQFF. CDR3 bases: TGTGCCAGCAGTGAGTCTGCGGGAGAGGCCTACAATGAGCAGTTCTTC.

The chain uses TRBV5-1 and TRBJ1-4, with D perhaps matching TRBD1 (5 bases). CDR3 size: 12 residues. Germline CDR1 and CDR2: SGHRS and YFSETQ. V lost 7 bases to trimming and J lost 8 bases, with 12 bases between them. CDR3 bases: TGCGCCAGCCGAAACTCAGGGGAAAAACTGTTTTTT. This translates into CASRNSGEKLFF.

The chain carries TRBV12-5 and TRBJ2-7; TRBD2 matches at 9 bases. Germline trimming cut 0 bases from V and 4 bases from J; bases unmatched to any gene: 10. Germline V gene sequence: CDR1 LGHNT, CDR2 FRNRAP. CDR3 length: 17 residues. The CDR3: CASGLVRLAGRDYEQYF. In DNA, the CDR3 is TGTGCTAGTGGTTTGGTACGTCTAGCGGGAAGGGATTACGAGCAGTACTTC.

The rearrangement uses TRBV4-1 and TRBJ1-4; tentative D call: TRBD1 (5 bases). Trimming shortened V by 4 bases and J by 4 bases, and 16 bases separated the two germline ends. In germline, CDR1 is MGHRA, CDR2 YSYEKL. CDR3 length equals 16 residues. CDR3 in amino acids: CASSRGSGGYNEKLFF. Here the CDR3 DNA reads TGCGCCAGCAGCCGGGGATCGGGGGGATATAATGAAAAACTGTTTTTT.

The J gene is TRBJ1-2, the V gene TRBV30; D remains ambiguous. From germline, CDR1 is GTSNPN and CDR2 SVGIG (reference sequence). CDR3 length equals 15 residues. Trimming took 1 base from V and 1 from J, leaving 13 bases between them. The CDR3 sequence: CAWSDPSQSNYGYTF. Written as DNA, the CDR3 is TGTGCCTGGAGTGACCCCTCACAGAGTAACTATGGCTACACCTTC. The whole variable domain, remainder taken from reference TRBV30 and TRBJ1-2, is SQTIHQWPATLVQPVGSPLSLECTVEGTSNPNLYWYRQAAGRGLQLLFYSVGIGQISSEVPQNLSASRPQDRQFILSSKKLLLSDSGFYLCAWSDPSQSNYGYTFGSGTRLTVV.

The gene calls are TRBV28 and TRBJ1-2; 7 bases map to TRBD1. CDR1 and CDR2 from the germline V gene are MDHEN and SYDVKM. The CDR3 has 14 amino acids. The V and J ends lost 5 bases and 4 bases, in that order; junction bases with no gene match: 7. For the CDR3, the DNA is TGTGCCAGCAGTCCTCTTTGGGACAGCTATGGCTACACCTTC. The encoded protein is CASSPLWDSYGYTF.

The chain carries TRBV7-3 and TRBJ2-2, with a weak D call TRBD1 (5 bases). The ends were cut back, 2 bases at V and 7 bases at J, with 11 bases in the middle. This CDR3 region has 14 residues. The germline V gene encodes CDR1 SGHTA and CDR2 FQGTGA. CDR3 DNA sequence: TGTGCCAGCAGCTTACGCAGGGAAGGCGGGGAGCTGTTTTTT. Its translation is CASSLRREGGELFF.